This entry features one T cell receptor (beta chain) sequence. The data were obtained in a study of CD8 T cells in Susac syndrome. Per germline, CDR1 SGHTA and CDR2 FQGNSA. This CDR3 contains 14 residues. Trimming shortened V by 5 bases and J by 2 bases, and 13 bases separated the two germline ends. RNA was extracted with the RNeasy kit, and a quantity of about 0.45 to 1 ug was reverse transcribed using random hexamers. Across 54 Vbeta and 13 Jbeta, immunoSEQ multiplex PCR amplified TCR beta CDR3. TCRdb independently ran MiXCR on the immunoSEQ multiplex PCR reads; one entry per CDR3 protein. The sample includes about 47,000 distinct CDR3 sequences, about 91% of them seen just once.

The chain carries TRBV7-2 and TRBJ2-7, with no clear D. Sequencing was performed on CD8+ T cells from PBMCs. The clonotype originates from a human donor in good health. CDR3: CASSVIGPTYEQYF. In DNA form, the CDR3 reads TGTGCCAGCAGCGTAATTGGGCCCACCTACGAGCAGTACTTC.